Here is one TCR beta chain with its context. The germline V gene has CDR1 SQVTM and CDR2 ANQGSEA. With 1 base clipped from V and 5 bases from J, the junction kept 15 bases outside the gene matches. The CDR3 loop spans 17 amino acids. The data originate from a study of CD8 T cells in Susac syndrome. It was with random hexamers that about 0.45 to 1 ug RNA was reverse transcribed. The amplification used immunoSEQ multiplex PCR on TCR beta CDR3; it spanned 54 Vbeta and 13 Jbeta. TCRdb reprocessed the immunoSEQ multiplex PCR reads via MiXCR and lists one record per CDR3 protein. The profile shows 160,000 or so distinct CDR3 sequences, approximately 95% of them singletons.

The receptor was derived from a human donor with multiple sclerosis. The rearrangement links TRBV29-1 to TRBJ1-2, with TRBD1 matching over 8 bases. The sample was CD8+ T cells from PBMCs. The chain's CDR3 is CSVEGDGRGQAEYGYTF. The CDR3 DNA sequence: TGCAGCGTTGAAGGGGATGGACGGGGACAGGCTGAATATGGCTACACCTTC.